This TCR beta chain was found in a study of OX40 agonist ivuxolimab in advanced cancers. Looked up from germline, CDR1 is KGHSH and CDR2 is LQKENI. The CDR3 has 17 residues. Trimming at V came to 6 bases and at J to 9 bases, leaving 18 bases not matched to a gene. With respect to this clone: Antigen: not known.

Study-level points and caveats: At 0.1 to 3.0 mg/kg, clonal expansion of CD4+ and CD8+ blood T cells had occurred by week 6.

The method was immunoSEQ multiplex PCR; TCRdb's version includes in-frame clones alone and lacks a portion of them. The sample lists about 88,000 clones; about 83% were seen once. V and J are TRBV18 and TRBJ2-3; 10 bases are a match to TRBD2. The TCR sequence derives from an adult with an advanced solid tumor such as melanoma, head and neck, liver or kidney cancer. The starting material was CD4+ or CD8+ T cells sorted from blood, obtained in a trial of the OX40 agonist ivuxolimab. CDR3 amino acids: CASSPPGASGGGGTQYF. CDR3 nucleotides: TGTGCCAGCTCCCCTCCCGGGGCTAGCGGGGGAGGCGGCACGCAGTATTTT.